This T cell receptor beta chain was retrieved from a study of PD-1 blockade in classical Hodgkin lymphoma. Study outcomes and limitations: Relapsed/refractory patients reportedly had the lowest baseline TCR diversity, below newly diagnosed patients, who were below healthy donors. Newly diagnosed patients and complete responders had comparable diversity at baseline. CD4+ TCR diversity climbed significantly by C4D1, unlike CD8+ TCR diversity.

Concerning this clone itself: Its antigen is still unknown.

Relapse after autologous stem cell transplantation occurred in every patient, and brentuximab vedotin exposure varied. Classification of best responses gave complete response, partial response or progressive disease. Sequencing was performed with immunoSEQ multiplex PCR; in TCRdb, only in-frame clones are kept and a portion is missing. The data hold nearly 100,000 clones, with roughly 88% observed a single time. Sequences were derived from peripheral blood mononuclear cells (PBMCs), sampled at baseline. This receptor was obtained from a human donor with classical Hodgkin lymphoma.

Written as DNA, the CDR3 is TGTGCCAGTAGTACCCGGACTAGGGACTACGAGCAGTACTTC. This codes for CASSTRTRDYEQYF. The chain has TRBV19 and TRBJ2-7, with 7 bases lining up with TRBD2. The CDR3 runs 14 residues. V lost 4 bases to trimming and J lost 3 bases; unmatched junction nucleotides: 6. Germline V CDR1 and CDR2: LNHDA, SQIVND (reference sequence).